The 18 T cell receptor beta chains presented below share a single source sample, sequenced in a study of blood T cell repertoires in COVID-19. TCRdb keeps only in-frame clones here, not all; method: immunoSEQ multiplex PCR. The table includes 250,000 or so clones, approximately 80% detected once. Source material: peripheral blood. The origin of the receptors is a man aged 25 to 45 who had recovered from COVID-19.

This clone was recorded a few times. The chain combines TRBV10-2 with TRBJ1-6; 9 bases map to TRBD1. This CDR3 has 17 amino acids. The germline V gene encodes CDR1 WSHSY and CDR2 SAAADI. The V gene end was trimmed by 7 bases and the J gene end by 7 bases; junction bases not matched to a gene: 14. The chain's CDR3 is CASTRTTGGSMNSPLHF. CDR3 in DNA: TGCGCCAGCACTCGAACGACAGGGGGATCCATGAATTCACCCCTCCACTTT.

The chain links TRBV23-1 to TRBJ1-5; 9 positions agree with TRBD1. TRBV23-1 is flagged as an ORF with uncertain function. This CDR3 has 16 amino acids. V trimming: 4 bases; J trimming: 4 bases; junction bases outside the gene matches: 8. CDR3 bases: TGCGCCAGCAGTCGCGAAAGGGACAGGGAAAATCAGCCCCAGCATTTT. Translation: CASSRERDRENQPQHF.

The chain employs TRBV27 and TRBJ1-2; D call uncertain. The V end lost 5 bases, the J end lost 0 bases, and 13 bases lay between the germline ends. The CDR3 contains 15 residues. The V gene's germline CDR1 is MNHEY and CDR2 SMNVEV (reference sequence). Here the CDR3 DNA reads TGTGCCAGCAGTCCCCCAGGAGGGTCTAACTATGGCTACACCTTC. Residues: CASSPPGGSNYGYTF.

The chain joins TRBV3-1 (or the pseudogene TRBV3-2) to TRBJ1-2, with TRBD1 matching 10 bases. V shed 2 bases, J shed 4 bases, and the junction held 1 base outside the gene matches. The CDR3 length is 14 residues. Germline CDR1 is LGHDT and CDR2 is YNNKEL (reference sequence). CDR3 sequence reads: CASSQWTGGYGYTF. In DNA form, the CDR3 reads TGTGCCAGCAGCCAATGGACAGGGGGCTATGGCTACACCTTC.

The CDR3, as DNA: TGTGCCAGCAGCTTAGGGGACGGGGGTCGGAGCACAGATACGCAGTATTTT. Its protein is CASSLGDGGRSTDTQYF. The gene calls are TRBV7-2 and TRBJ2-3, with D possibly being TRBD2 (6 bases). Germline-derived CDR1 and CDR2 are SGHTA and FQGNSA. The CDR3 runs to 17 residues. V lost 1 base to trimming and J lost 0 bases, with 14 bases between them.

This clone was detected once. The V and J genes are TRBV2 and TRBJ1-4; possibly TRBD1 for D (5 bases). The CDR3 is 12 residues long. CDR1 is SNHLY, CDR2 FYNNEI, per germline. Trimming shortened V by 3 bases and J by 8 bases, and 7 bases separated the two germline ends. CDR3 DNA sequence: TGTGCCAGCAGTGATAGGGGCGAAAAACTGTTTTTT. Amino acids: CASSDRGEKLFF.

J is TRBJ2-3 and V is TRBV2, with 10 bases identical to TRBD2. CDR1 and CDR2 from the germline V gene are SNHLY and FYNNEI. The CDR3 loop spans 14 amino acids. V gave up 3 bases and J gave up 11 bases; unmatched junction bases: 8. DNA of the CDR3: TGTGCCAGCAGTGAGGAACTAGCGGGGCCGTGGCAGTATTTT. It is translated as CASSEELAGPWQYF.

The chain has TRBV10-1 and TRBJ2-2, with no clear D. The CDR3 runs 12 residues. In germline, CDR1 is WNHNN, CDR2 SYGVQD (reference sequence). V was shortened by 5 bases and J by 7 bases, with 8 bases between the two germline ends. CDR3 in amino acids: CASSRRVGELFF. CDR3 nucleotide sequence: TGCGCCAGCAGTCGGAGAGTCGGGGAGCTGTTTTTT.

The V gene is TRBV5-5, the J gene TRBJ2-7; 7 nucleotides match TRBD2. The V and J ends lost 0 bases and 4 bases, in that order; junction bases with no gene match: 1. Germline assignment: CDR1 SGHKS and CDR2 YYEKEE (reference sequence). The CDR3 loop spans 13 amino acids. CDR3 DNA: TGTGCCAGCAGCTTGGAACTAGCGTACGAGCAGTACTTC. Translation gives CASSLELAYEQYF. Together with reference TRBV5-5 and TRBJ2-7, the CDR3 gives the full variable domain: DAGVTQSPTHLIKTRGQQVTLRCSPISGHKSVSWYQQVLGQGPQFIFQYYEKEERGRGNFPDRFSARQFPNYSSELNVNALLLGDSALYLCASSLELAYEQYFGPGTRLTVT.

In DNA form, the CDR3 reads TGTGCCAGCAGCGTAGCAGGGGGCGGTTCACCCCTCCACTTT. Translation gives CASSVAGGGSPLHF. J is TRBJ1-6 and V is TRBV9, with TRBD1 matching 8 bases. This CDR3 has 14 amino acids. V shed 0 bases and J 9 bases; nucleotides not matched to a gene: 2. Per the germline V gene, CDR1 is SGDLS and CDR2 is YYNGEE.

The chain couples TRBV7-8 to TRBJ2-1; D is possibly TRBD1 (6 bases). Germline V CDR1 and CDR2: SGHVS, FQNEAQ. The CDR3 consists of 13 residues. Trimming took 2 bases from V and 7 from J, leaving 9 bases between them. CDR3 residues: CASSLNRVNEQFF. CDR3 nucleotides: TGTGCCAGCAGCTTAAACAGGGTAAATGAGCAGTTCTTC.

The chain couples TRBV10-3 to TRBJ2-3; 15 bases fit TRBD2. Germline values: CDR1 ENHRY, CDR2 SYGVKD. The ends lost 10 bases at V and 5 bases at J; junction bases unmatched: 7. The CDR3 runs to 15 residues. The chain's CDR3 is CATRTSGGEGDTQYF. The CDR3 nucleotides are TGTGCCACCCGGACTAGCGGGGGGGAGGGAGATACGCAGTATTTT.

The chain recombines TRBV7-8 with TRBJ2-7; 7 nucleotides match TRBD2. The CDR3 length is 15 residues. Trimming took 1 base from V and 4 from J; bases not matched to a gene: 7. The V gene's germline CDR1 is SGHVS and CDR2 FQNEAQ. CDR3 in amino acids: CASSLGGGGRYEQYV. The CDR3 nucleotides read TGTGCCAGCAGCTTAGGAGGCGGGGGTCGGTACGAGCAGTACGTC.

This clone was recorded once. The J gene is TRBJ1-2, the V gene TRBV20-1; no definite D call. Per the germline V gene, CDR1 is DFQATT and CDR2 is SNEGSKA (reference sequence). Trimming removed 3 bases from V and 3 bases from J, with 11 bases in between. The CDR3 spans 13 residues. CDR3 amino acids: CSASLQLYYGYTF. The CDR3, as DNA: TGCAGTGCTAGTCTACAGCTTTACTATGGCTACACCTTC.

The J gene is TRBJ2-7, the V gene TRBV6-2 or TRBV6-3; possibly TRBD1 for D (6 bases). Per the germline V gene, CDR1 is MNHEY and CDR2 is SVGEGT. CDR3 length equals 16 residues. V lost 2 bases, J lost 2 bases, and 16 bases lay in between. The CDR3 coding sequence is TGTGCCAGCAGTTACACGGGGCGAGGGGACACCTACGAGCAGTACTTC. Translated, it gives CASSYTGRGDTYEQYF.

The rearrangement links TRBV5-1 to TRBJ2-1; TRBD2 aligns across 9 bases. V was pared by 0 bases and J by 6 bases, with 4 bases of the junction left unmatched. CDR3 length: 15 amino acids. Germline lookup yields CDR1 SGHRS and CDR2 YFSETQ. The CDR3 sequence: CASSLDRGGANEQFF. The CDR3 DNA reads TGCGCCAGCAGCTTGGATCGCGGGGGGGCCAATGAGCAGTTCTTC.

The V call is TRBV5-4, the J call TRBJ2-1; D unclear. Trimming shortened V by 2 bases and J by 5 bases, and 14 bases separated the two germline ends. Germline V lookup: CDR1 SGHNT, CDR2 YYREEE (reference sequence). This CDR3 has 15 residues. The CDR3 DNA follows: TGTGCCAGCAGCTTCTCAACCTCTAGGCACAATGAGCAGTTCTTC. Its translation is CASSFSTSRHNEQFF.

This clone has just one count. The chain is built from TRBV15 and TRBJ1-6, with TRBD1 matching over 9 bases. Germline trimming cut 2 bases from V and 8 bases from J; bases unmatched to any gene: 4. CDR3 size: 15 residues. Looked up from germline, CDR1 is LNHNV and CDR2 is YYDKDF (reference sequence). CDR3 in DNA: TGTGCCACCAGCAGAAGAACAGGGGGCGATTCACCCCTCCACTTT. This translates into CATSRRTGGDSPLHF.